Listed here is a single T cell receptor (beta chain). TCRdb keeps only in-frame clones here, not all; method: immunoSEQ multiplex PCR. The table shows approximately 140,000 clones, with roughly four fifths occurring only once. These data originate in a study of blood T cell repertoires in COVID-19. The wider study: The analysed material was cDNA or gDNA that came from T cells, B-cell-depleted T cells, or PBMCs.

This CDR3 has 15 amino acids. CDR1 is KGHSH and CDR2 is LQKENI in the germline V gene. V lost 2 bases to trimming and J lost 4 bases, with 14 bases between them. The specimen was peripheral blood. This chain connects TRBV18 to TRBJ1-2; TRBD1 might be the D (5 bases). This TCR derives from a human donor with acute or convalescent COVID-19. The donor label of this sample is uncertain. The CDR3 sequence: CASSPEERGGYGYTF. CDR3 in DNA: TGTGCCAGCTCACCAGAAGAAAGGGGTGGCTATGGCTACACCTTC.